The 30 T cell receptor beta chains below come from one sample, sequenced in a study of T cells in Graves' hyperthyroidism and ophthalmopathy. RNA transcripts provided the source from which TCR beta CDR3 regions were amplified. TCR CDR3 underwent first-round RT-PCR with the HTBI primer set. One entry per CDR3 protein, called by TCRdb with MiXCR from the multiplex PCR reads. The sample has over 250,000 distinct CDR3 sequences, around 15% seen once. Sequenced: blood. The origin of the receptors is a woman aged 60 to 75 with Graves' ophthalmopathy.

This clonotype has just a few counts. The chain recombines TRBV5-8 with TRBJ1-1; D uncertain. In germline, CDR1 is SGHTS, CDR2 YDEGEE. This CDR3 comprises 16 residues. V lost 0 bases and J lost 5, with 17 bases in between. The CDR3 reads CASSLGFGWMPTEAFF. The DNA of the CDR3 is TGTGCCAGCAGCTTGGGATTTGGGTGGATGCCTACTGAAGCTTTCTTT. Variable domain in full (rest from reference TRBV5-8 and TRBJ1-1): EAGVTQSPTHLIKTRGQQATLRCSPISGHTSVYWYQQALGLGLQFLLWYDEGEERNRGNFPPRFSGRQFPNYSSELNVNALELEDSALYLCASSLGFGWMPTEAFFGQGTRLTVV.

The chain couples TRBV20-1 to TRBJ2-7; 9 bases are shared with TRBD2. The germline V gene encodes CDR1 DFQATT and CDR2 SNEGSKA (reference sequence). Losses at the gene ends were 0 bases for V and 4 bases for J; bases not matched to a gene: 7. The CDR3 sequence is 15 residues long. The CDR3 is CSARDSGTSSYEQYF. The CDR3 nucleotides read TGCAGTGCTAGAGACTCCGGGACTAGCAGTTACGAGCAGTACTTC.

The J gene is TRBJ2-7, the V gene TRBV27; D possibly corresponds to TRBD2 (7 bases). From germline, CDR1 is MNHEY and CDR2 SMNVEV (reference sequence). V was pared by 1 base and J by 2 bases, with 12 bases between. The CDR3 contains 15 residues. The CDR3: CASSLFRGGAYEQYF. CDR3 in DNA: TGTGCCAGCAGTTTATTTAGGGGGGGCGCCTACGAGCAGTACTTC.

This clonotype occurred many times. V usage is TRBV24-1 and J usage is TRBJ1-2; the D gene is possibly TRBD1 (6 bases). V dropped 6 bases and J dropped 2 bases, with 12 bases sitting between them. This CDR3 contains 14 residues. The germline CDR1 and CDR2 sequences are KGHDR and SFDVKD. For the CDR3, the DNA is TGTGCCACCAGTCGTTCGGGGGCGAACTATGGCTACACCTTC. Translating gives CATSRSGANYGYTF.

This clonotype has ten or more counts. The gene calls are TRBV30 and TRBJ2-1; D unclear. This CDR3 is built from 11 residues. Deletions cut 1 base from V and 8 bases from J, with 6 bases between. The germline V gene has CDR1 GTSNPN and CDR2 SVGIG (reference sequence). The CDR3 DNA follows: TGTGCCTGGAGTGGTATACATGAGCAGTTCTTC. Residues: CAWSGIHEQFF.

This clonotype was seen ten or more times. The rearrangement joins TRBV20-1 to TRBJ1-5, with D possibly matching TRBD1 (5 bases). V gave up 1 base and J gave up 4 bases, with 11 bases separating them. CDR3 size: 14 residues. Per the germline V gene, CDR1 is DFQATT and CDR2 is SNEGSKA (reference sequence). The CDR3 region is CSARVVTANQPQHF. The CDR3 DNA sequence: TGCAGTGCTAGAGTAGTGACAGCTAATCAGCCCCAGCATTTT.

This clonotype was observed a handful of times. The chain employs TRBV5-1 and TRBJ1-1; D uncertain. Germline V CDR1 and CDR2: SGHRS, YFSETQ. The CDR3 has 13 amino acids. The V and J ends lost 2 bases and 8 bases respectively, with 13 bases between them. The chain's CDR3 is CASSLAERAEAFF. CDR3 DNA sequence: TGCGCCAGCAGCTTAGCGGAACGCGCCGAAGCTTTCTTT.

This clonotype was seen a handful of times. The chain couples TRBV5-1 to TRBJ2-7; possibly TRBD2 for D (5 bases). Germline values: CDR1 SGHRS, CDR2 YFSETQ. The CDR3 is 18 residues long. V was shortened by 0 bases and J by 0 bases, with 19 bases between the two germline ends. The CDR3 spells CASSLGPFFRGDSYEQYF. The CDR3 bases are TGCGCCAGCAGCTTGGGACCCTTCTTTCGGGGTGACTCCTACGAGCAGTACTTC.

This clonotype was seen many times. V and J are TRBV2 and TRBJ2-2; 7 bases line up with TRBD1. This CDR3 is 19 amino acids long. The ends lost 1 base at V and 0 bases at J; junction bases unmatched: 11. Germline V gives CDR1 SNHLY, CDR2 FYNNEI. CDR3 sequence reads: CASSEGTGAVTANTGELFF. CDR3 DNA: TGTGCCAGCAGTGAAGGGACAGGAGCCGTGACCGCGAACACCGGGGAGCTGTTTTTT. Filled out from reference TRBV2 and TRBJ2-2, the complete variable domain reads EPEVTQTPSHQVTQMGQEVILRCVPISNHLYFYWYRQILGQKVEFLVSFYNNEISEKSEIFDDQFSVERPDGSNFTLKIRSTKLEDSAMYFCASSEGTGAVTANTGELFFGEGSRLTVL.

The gene calls are TRBV18 and TRBJ1-1, with D unresolved. Trimming pared 4 bases from V and 1 base from J, leaving 7 bases between. The CDR3 spans 13 residues. In germline, CDR1 is KGHSH, CDR2 LQKENI. The CDR3 DNA reads as TGTGCCAGCTCACAGGGAGAGAACACTGAAGCTTTCTTT. Its protein is CASSQGENTEAFF.

There are many counts of this clonotype. The chain employs TRBV5-1 and TRBJ2-1, with D unresolved. The length of the CDR3 is 12 residues. V lost 0 bases to trimming and J lost 6 bases, with 4 bases between them. Germline V gene data show CDR1 as SGHRS and CDR2 as YFSETQ. CDR3 nucleotides: TGCGCCAGCAGCTTGGATAGCAATGAGCAGTTCTTC. It codes for CASSLDSNEQFF.

This clonotype was detected ten times or more. The gene calls are TRBV5-1 and TRBJ1-2; tentatively, D is TRBD1 (5 bases). Between the trimmed V and J ends, which lost 4 bases and 3 bases, there was a span of 13 bases. The V gene's germline CDR1 is SGHRS and CDR2 YFSETQ. CDR3 length: 14 amino acids. The DNA of the CDR3 is TGCGCCAGCAGCCCAACTGACAGTTACTATGGCTACACCTTC. Amino acid sequence: CASSPTDSYYGYTF.

This clonotype was seen ten or more times. The CDR3 reads CASSLPRTGGDEQYF. As DNA, the CDR3 is TGTGCCAGCAGCTTGCCCCGGACAGGGGGCGACGAGCAGTACTTC. The V and J genes are TRBV5-5 and TRBJ2-7; 11 bases agree with TRBD1. Germline values: CDR1 SGHKS, CDR2 YYEKEE (reference sequence). The J segment lost 5 bases and the V segment lost 1 base, leaving 5 bases of the junction unmatched. The CDR3 has 15 residues.

This clonotype was found many times. This sequence joins TRBV18 and TRBJ2-1; TRBD1 is a possible D gene (8 bases). The germline CDR1 and CDR2 sequences are KGHSH and LQKENI. The CDR3 sequence is 16 residues long. Trimming cost V 5 bases and J 4 bases, with 18 bases left between them. The CDR3 spells CASSSRTGRAYNEQFF. In DNA form, the CDR3 reads TGTGCCAGCTCATCCCGGACAGGGAGGGCGTACAATGAGCAGTTCTTC.

The chain couples TRBV18 to TRBJ1-4; TRBD1 matches 10 bases. V shed 2 bases, J shed 7 bases, and the junction held 4 bases outside the gene matches. Looked up from germline, CDR1 is KGHSH and CDR2 is LQKENI. The CDR3 extends over 15 amino acids. This CDR3 reads CASSPAGQGTEKLFF. DNA for the CDR3: TGTGCCAGCTCACCAGCGGGACAGGGGACTGAAAAACTGTTTTTT.

This clonotype was observed a few times. J is TRBJ2-2 and V is TRBV6-5; D unresolved. CDR1 is MNHEY and CDR2 is SVGAGI in the germline V gene. Trimming took off 4 bases at V and 0 bases at J, with 9 bases between the two ends. The CDR3 spans 15 residues. This CDR3 reads CASSSWATNTGELFF. The CDR3 region has the DNA TGTGCCAGCAGTTCCTGGGCCACGAACACCGGGGAGCTGTTTTTT.

This clonotype was seen many times. This chain connects TRBV12-3 or TRBV12-4 to TRBJ2-1; no definite D call. V lost 3 bases and J lost 6, with 9 bases in between. The CDR3 is made up of 13 amino acids. CDR3 residues: CASSFRVPNEQFF. DNA of the CDR3: TGTGCCAGCAGTTTTAGGGTCCCCAATGAGCAGTTCTTC.

The chain uses TRBV4-1 and TRBJ2-5; 8 bases match TRBD2. J lost 3 bases, V lost 1 base, and 10 bases had no gene match. Germline V lookup: CDR1 MGHRA, CDR2 YSYEKL. This CDR3 has 17 amino acids. In DNA form, the CDR3 reads TGCGCCAGCAGCCAAGCCCACACTAGCGGCAGGGAAGAGACCCAGTACTTC. This translates into CASSQAHTSGREETQYF.

V is TRBV19 and J is TRBJ1-6; D possibly corresponds to TRBD1 (5 bases). Germline lookup yields CDR1 LNHDA and CDR2 SQIVND (reference sequence). Trimming took off 10 bases at V and 8 bases at J, with 12 bases between the two ends. The CDR3 is 12 residues long. The CDR3 bases are TGTGCCACAGGGACCAAATATTCACCCCTCCACTTT. Residues: CATGTKYSPLHF.

This clonotype showed up many times. The DNA of the CDR3 is TGTGCCAGCAGTTGGCAGGGGGGAACAGATACGCAGTATTTT. Residues: CASSWQGGTDTQYF. The chain uses TRBV28 and TRBJ2-3, with D maybe TRBD1 (7 bases). The V and J ends lost 4 bases and 3 bases respectively, with 11 bases between them. The CDR3 sequence is 14 residues long. Germline lookup yields CDR1 MDHEN and CDR2 SYDVKM.

This clonotype came up many times. V is TRBV12-3 or TRBV12-4 and J is TRBJ1-1, with 8 bases that match TRBD1. The V segment lost 8 bases and the J segment 4 bases; nucleotides outside the gene matches: 9. This CDR3 region has 14 residues. DNA of the CDR3: TGTGCCAGCGGAGACCGGACAGGGACCACTGAAGCTTTCTTT. Protein product: CASGDRTGTTEAFF.

The gene calls are TRBV5-1 and TRBJ1-5, with D possibly being TRBD1 (5 bases). V shed 4 bases and J shed 6 bases, with 14 bases lying between them. Per the germline V gene, CDR1 is SGHRS and CDR2 is YFSETQ. The CDR3 extends over 14 amino acids. The CDR3 DNA follows: TGCGCCAGCAGCCCCCACGGGGCTCCTCAGCCCCAGCATTTT. Protein: CASSPHGAPQPQHF.

This CDR3 reads CASSFGPQPEQYF. The CDR3 bases are TGTGCCAGCAGTTTTGGGCCGCAGCCCGAGCAGTACTTC. The gene calls are TRBV28 and TRBJ2-7; D is undetermined. Per the germline V gene, CDR1 is MDHEN and CDR2 is SYDVKM. The CDR3 totals 13 residues. V lost 3 bases, J lost 6 bases, and 12 bases lay in between.

This clonotype came up many times. The chain joins TRBV2 to TRBJ1-4; D perhaps matches TRBD1 (6 bases). The length of the CDR3 is 14 residues. Trimming removed 8 bases at V and 6 bases at J, with 16 bases between. Germline V gene sequence: CDR1 SNHLY, CDR2 FYNNEI. CDR3 nucleotides: TGTGCCAGCGAGACAACAGGGTTGCATGAAAAACTGTTTTTT. It yields the protein CASETTGLHEKLFF.

This clonotype was detected many times. The chain is built from TRBV12-3 or TRBV12-4 and TRBJ2-2; D tentatively reads TRBD1 or TRBD2 (5 bases each). The CDR3 consists of 14 residues. V was cut by 6 bases and J by 3 bases, with 11 bases left in between. The CDR3: CASSWGKYTGELFF. CDR3 in DNA: TGTGCCAGCAGCTGGGGGAAATACACCGGGGAGCTGTTTTTT.

This clonotype has ten or more counts. The chain is built from TRBV28 and TRBJ2-1; no definite D call. The CDR3 runs 14 residues. Trimming cost V 2 bases and J 14 bases, with 19 bases left between them. CDR1 is MDHEN and CDR2 is SYDVKM in the germline V gene. This CDR3 is CASSLTVTELGKFF. In DNA, the CDR3 is TGTGCCAGCAGTTTAACGGTTACGGAACTTGGGAAGTTCTTC.

A few counts support this clonotype. This rearrangement joins TRBV4-1 to TRBJ1-1, with unresolved D. The ends were cut back, 2 bases at V and 0 bases at J, with 19 bases in the middle. CDR1 and CDR2 from the germline V gene are MGHRA and YSYEKL. This CDR3 is built from 18 residues. This CDR3 reads CASSQPNDRTVMNTEAFF. The DNA for the CDR3 is TGCGCCAGCAGCCAACCGAATGATAGGACGGTAATGAACACTGAAGCTTTCTTT.

The V and J genes are TRBV6-1 and TRBJ2-2; the match to TRBD1 covers 9 bases. CDR1 and CDR2 from the germline V gene are MNHNS and SASEGT. After removal of 6 bases from V and 3 bases from J, the junction contained 5 bases not matched to a gene. This CDR3 is built from 15 residues. The DNA of the CDR3 is TGTGCCAGCAGCCCGGGACAGGGCTACACCGGGGAGCTGTTTTTT. Protein sequence: CASSPGQGYTGELFF.

This clonotype was observed at least ten times. This rearrangement joins TRBV11-2 to TRBJ2-1; 11 nucleotides align to TRBD2. The CDR3 sequence is 15 residues long. Trimming took 3 bases from V and 6 from J; bases not matched to a gene: 4. Germline CDR1 reads SGHAT; CDR2 reads FQNNGV. CDR3 DNA: TGTGCCAGCAGCTTGACTAGCGGGAATCCCAATGAGCAGTTCTTC. As protein: CASSLTSGNPNEQFF.

This clonotype was recorded a few times. The chain uses TRBV4-1 and TRBJ2-5, with 11 bases that match TRBD1. Germline lookup yields CDR1 MGHRA and CDR2 YSYEKL. V dropped 5 bases and J dropped 5; count of bases not matched to a gene: 7. This CDR3 region has 15 residues. CDR3 nucleotides: TGCGCCAGCAGCACCCAGGACAGGGGGCATGAGACCCAGTACTTC. It yields the protein CASSTQDRGHETQYF.